This T cell receptor beta chain came from a study of blood T cell repertoires in COVID-19. Study-level background: Samples taken during acute and convalescent COVID-19 were collected in the United States, Italy and Spain. PBMCs, B-cell-depleted T cells, or T cells were the source of the cDNA or gDNA that made up the material.

The authors' processing: Estimates of nucleated cell counts were drawn from the amplification of reference gene primers. Clones were read by immunoSEQ multiplex PCR, and TCRdb kept only the in-frame ones, dropping some. The DNA gave D and trimming, while V, J and clone size come from that table. This sample has about 150,000 clones, with about 86% found just once. Trimming cost V 4 bases and J 3 bases; bases outside gene matches: 3. CDR3 length equals 14 residues. Germline V gene data show CDR1 as MGHRA and CDR2 as YSYEKL. The count of this clone is one. The TCR comes from a woman in her 70s who had recovered from COVID-19. The chain carries TRBV4-1 and TRBJ2-7; 10 nucleotides align to TRBD2. The sample consisted of peripheral blood. This chain's CDR3 is CASSLGLADYEQYF. As DNA, the CDR3 is TGCGCCAGCAGCCTCGGACTAGCGGACTACGAGCAGTACTTC.